This T cell receptor (beta chain) was found in a study of shared clonotypes between healthy human individuals. Notes on the study in general: Only blood underwent sampling, and tissue repertoires likely differ. The study found roughly 5% of naive CD4 clonotypes shared across a few donors. In general, naive subsets displayed greater estimated richness than memory subsets did.

An even split of each subset's genomic DNA across several immunoSEQ plates was performed. Produced via immunoSEQ multiplex PCR; TCRdb's table is partial and in-frame only. There are around 2,100,000 clones in the sample; roughly 95% occur only once, and 1% to 1.5% lies in the top ten. Worth noting for this clone: The antigen is not known.

CD8 cells regarded as naive lacked CD45RO, were positively chosen for CCR7, and omitted terminally differentiated effector memory CD45RA+ cells. Trimming removed 3 bases at V and 8 bases at J, with 11 bases between. The germline V gene has CDR1 MNHEY and CDR2 SVGAGI. There are 13 residues in the CDR3. Material for sequencing was naive CD8+ T cells sorted from blood. This chain links TRBV6-5 with TRBJ2-1; tentative D call: TRBD2 (5 bases). The sequence derives from a man between 18 and 29 years old in good health. The CDR3 DNA reads TGTGCCAGCAGTTATGGACTTTTCGATGAGCAGTTCTTC. It codes for CASSYGLFDEQFF.